This TCR beta chain was identified during a study of vaccination and CD4 T cells after COVID-19. Turning to the study itself: Two Hispanic individuals were among six male and four female convalescent patients. Two-dose vaccination with either BNT162b2 or mRNA-1273 was given to participants. Post-COVID specimens were obtained a median about 100 days after diagnosis (range 35 to 161).

V dropped 1 base and J dropped 1 base, with 20 bases sitting between them. Germline CDR1 and CDR2: SEHNR and FQNEAQ (reference sequence). The CDR3 length is 19 residues. Sequencing of DNA taken from cultured CD4+ T cells relied on the Oncomine TCR Beta short-read assay. TCRdb reanalysed the PCR reads using MiXCR and keeps one entry per CDR3 protein. The table records about 19,000 distinct CDR3 sequences, 20% to 25% of them present only once. Documented treatment: roughly 10-day PBMC culture with coronavirus spike peptide pools or control peptides (ViraFEST assay). Via ViraFEST, peptide pools expanded antigen-specific T cells before TCR sequencing. Details on this clonotype: Its target is unknown.

Material: cultured CD4+ T cells from blood. The sequence derives from a human donor with COVID-19. The rearrangement links TRBV7-9 to TRBJ1-5, with D tentatively TRBD1 (6 bases). The CDR3 DNA follows: TGTGCCAGCAGCTTAGGTTTCGAACAGGGAGGTGGAAGCAATCAGCCCCAGCATTTT. Translation gives CASSLGFEQGGGSNQPQHF.